This TCR beta chain came from a study of tumor and adjacent non-tumor tissue in lung cancer. Study-level results: Tumor TCR diversity, when higher, was linked to shorter survival.

As concerns this clonotype: What it binds is unknown. One end of the junction varies from germline; a read error may be responsible.

The library came from three nested PCR rounds adapted from ARM-PCR protocols. One entry per CDR3 protein results from TCRdb running MiXCR on the multiplex PCR reads. Of about 86,000 distinct CDR3 sequences listed, approximately 73% are singletons. The template was RNA from unsorted bulk tissue. Distant lung tissue was collected more than 3 cm away from the tumor edge. This CDR3 has 15 amino acids. Germline V gene sequence: CDR1 SGHAT, CDR2 FQNNGV. V and J are TRBV11-2 and TRBJ1-5; D is possibly TRBD1 (5 bases). This TCR derives from a woman aged 50 to 65 with non-small cell lung cancer. The sequenced material came from distant non-tumor lung tissue. CDR3 in DNA: TGTGTCAGCAGCTTAGAAGACAGAGGTTCCCGGCCCCGGCATTTT. Residues: CVSSLEDRGSRPRHF.